This TCR beta chain appears in the sequencing data of a study of neurological immune-mediated disorders. V lost 3 bases to trimming and J lost 4 bases, with 7 bases between them. Germline V gene lookup returns CDR1 MDHEN and CDR2 SYDVKM. CDR3 length equals 13 residues. There are many counts of this clonotype. MiXCR was run by TCRdb on the 5' RACE reads, yielding one entry per CDR3 protein. The sample shows around 50,000 distinct CDR3 sequences, 16% of them seen only once. Sample: PBMCs. This rearrangement joins TRBV28 to TRBJ2-1; no reliable D call. The sequence came from a man in his fifties or sixties in good health. CDR3 DNA sequence: TGTGCCAGCAGTTTCCCACCGTACAATGAGCAGTTCTTC. Translation: CASSFPPYNEQFF.